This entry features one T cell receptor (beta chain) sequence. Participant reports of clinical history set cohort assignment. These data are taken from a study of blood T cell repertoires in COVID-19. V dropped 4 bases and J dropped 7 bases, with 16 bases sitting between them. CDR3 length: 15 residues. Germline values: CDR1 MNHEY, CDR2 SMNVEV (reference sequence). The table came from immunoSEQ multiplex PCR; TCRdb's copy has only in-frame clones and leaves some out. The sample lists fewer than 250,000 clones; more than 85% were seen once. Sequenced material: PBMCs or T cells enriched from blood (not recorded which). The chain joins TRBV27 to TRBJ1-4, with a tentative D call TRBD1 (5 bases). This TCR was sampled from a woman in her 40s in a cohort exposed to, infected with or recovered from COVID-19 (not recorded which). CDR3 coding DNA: TGTGCCAGCAGTTCGGGGCGGGGAGGAGGTGAAAAACTGTTTTTT. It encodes CASSSGRGGGEKLFF.